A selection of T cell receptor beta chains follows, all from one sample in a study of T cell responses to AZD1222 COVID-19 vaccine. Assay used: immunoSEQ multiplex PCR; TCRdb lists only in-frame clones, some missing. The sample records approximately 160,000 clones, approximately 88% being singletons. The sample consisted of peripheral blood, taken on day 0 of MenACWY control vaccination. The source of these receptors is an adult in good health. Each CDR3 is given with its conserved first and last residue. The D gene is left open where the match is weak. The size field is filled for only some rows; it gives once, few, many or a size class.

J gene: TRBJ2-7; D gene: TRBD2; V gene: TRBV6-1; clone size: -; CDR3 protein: CASSEGLAGGDEQYF; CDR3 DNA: TGTGCCAGCAGTGAAGGACTAGCGGGAGGGGACGAGCAGTACTTC
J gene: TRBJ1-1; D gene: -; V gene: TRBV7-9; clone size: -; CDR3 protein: CASSFSASSLGRLNTEAFF; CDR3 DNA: TGTGCCAGCAGCTTTAGCGCCTCTTCCCTGGGACGGTTGAACACTGAAGCTTTCTTT
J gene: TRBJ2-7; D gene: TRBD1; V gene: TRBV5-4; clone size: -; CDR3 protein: CASSDRGLLYEQYF; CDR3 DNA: TGTGCCAGCAGCGACAGGGGGCTTCTCTACGAGCAGTACTTC
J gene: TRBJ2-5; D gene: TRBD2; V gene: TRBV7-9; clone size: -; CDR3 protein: CASSLGLARETQYF; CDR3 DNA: TGTGCCAGCAGCCTTGGACTAGCGCGAGAGACCCAGTACTTC
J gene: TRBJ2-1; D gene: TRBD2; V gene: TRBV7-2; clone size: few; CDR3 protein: CASSVLAGARSSYNEQFF; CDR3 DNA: TGTGCCAGCAGCGTACTAGCGGGGGCCAGGAGCTCCTACAATGAGCAGTTCTTC
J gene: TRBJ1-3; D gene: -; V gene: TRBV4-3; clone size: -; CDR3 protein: CASSQGGAENTIYF; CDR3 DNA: TGCGCCAGCAGCCAAGGGGGGGCTGAGAACACCATATATTTT
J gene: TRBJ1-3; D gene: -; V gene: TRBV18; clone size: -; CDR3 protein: CASSPYPGDLSSGNTIYF; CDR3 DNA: TGTGCCAGCTCACCATACCCAGGGGACTTGAGCTCTGGAAACACCATATATTTT
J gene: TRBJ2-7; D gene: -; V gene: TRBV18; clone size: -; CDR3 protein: CASSPGYEQYF; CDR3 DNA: TGTGCCAGCTCACCAGGGTACGAGCAGTACTTC
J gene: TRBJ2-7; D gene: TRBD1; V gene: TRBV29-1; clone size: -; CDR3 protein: CSVERTGKPYEQYF; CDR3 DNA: TGCAGCGTTGAACGGACAGGGAAGCCTTACGAGCAGTACTTC
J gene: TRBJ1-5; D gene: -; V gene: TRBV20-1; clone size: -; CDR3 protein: CSASSGAGQPQHF; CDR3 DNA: TGCAGTGCTAGTTCGGGGGCTGGTCAGCCCCAGCATTTT
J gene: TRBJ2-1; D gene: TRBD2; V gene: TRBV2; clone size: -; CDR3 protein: CASKGLAGGLNEQFF; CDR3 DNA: TGTGCCAGCAAAGGATTAGCGGGGGGGTTGAATGAGCAGTTCTTC
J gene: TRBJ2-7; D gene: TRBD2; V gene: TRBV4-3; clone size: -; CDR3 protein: CASSQEIAGGYEQYF; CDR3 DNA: TGCGCCAGCAGCCAAGAGATAGCGGGAGGCTACGAGCAGTACTTC
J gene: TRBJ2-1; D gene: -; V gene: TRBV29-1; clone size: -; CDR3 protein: CSVERLSSYNEQFF; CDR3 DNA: TGCAGCGTTGAAAGGCTGAGCTCCTACAATGAGCAGTTCTTC
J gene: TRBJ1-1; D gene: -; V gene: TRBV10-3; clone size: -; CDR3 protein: CAISELKGGSTEAFF; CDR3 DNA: TGTGCCATCAGTGAGTTGAAAGGGGGAAGCACTGAAGCTTTCTTT
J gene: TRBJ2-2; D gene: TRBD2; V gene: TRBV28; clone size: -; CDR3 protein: CASSPGGKGTGELFF; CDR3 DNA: TGTGCCAGCAGCCCCGGGGGGAAGGGTACCGGGGAGCTGTTTTTT
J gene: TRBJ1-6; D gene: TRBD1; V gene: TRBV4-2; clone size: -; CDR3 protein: CASSQAGQGGSPLHF; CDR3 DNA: TGTGCCAGCAGCCAAGCGGGACAGGGGGGTTCACCCCTCCACTTT
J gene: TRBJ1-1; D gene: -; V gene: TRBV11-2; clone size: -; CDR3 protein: CASSLGTMNTEAFF; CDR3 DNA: TGTGCCAGCAGCTTAGGGACGATGAACACTGAAGCTTTCTTT
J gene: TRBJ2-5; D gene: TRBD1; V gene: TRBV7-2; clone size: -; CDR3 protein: CASRMDRAQVTQYF; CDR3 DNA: TGTGCCAGCAGAATGGACAGGGCTCAGGTGACCCAGTACTTC
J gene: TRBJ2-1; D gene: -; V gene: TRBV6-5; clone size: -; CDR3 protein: CASRSSLGAYNEQFF; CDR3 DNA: TGTGCCAGCAGGAGCTCATTAGGGGCCTACAATGAGCAGTTCTTC
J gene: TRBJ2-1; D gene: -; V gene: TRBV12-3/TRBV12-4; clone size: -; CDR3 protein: CASQTVYNEQFF; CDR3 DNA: TGTGCCAGCCAGACCGTTTACAATGAGCAGTTCTTC
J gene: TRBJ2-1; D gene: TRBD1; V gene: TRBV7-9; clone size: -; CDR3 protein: CASSGENDRGPYNEQFF; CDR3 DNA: TGTGCCAGCAGCGGAGAAAACGACAGGGGGCCGTACAATGAGCAGTTCTTC
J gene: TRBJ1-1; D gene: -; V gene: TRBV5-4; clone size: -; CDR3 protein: CASSLEGNTEAFF; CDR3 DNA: TGTGCCAGCAGCTTGGAGGGGAACACTGAAGCTTTCTTT
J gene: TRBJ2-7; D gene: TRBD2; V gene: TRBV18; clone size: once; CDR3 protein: CASSPSGTSRPYEQYF; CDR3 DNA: TGTGCCAGCTCACCTTCCGGGACTAGCAGGCCCTACGAGCAGTACTTC
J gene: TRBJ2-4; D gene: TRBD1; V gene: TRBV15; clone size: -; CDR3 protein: CATSPKDRVKAKNIQYF; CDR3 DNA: TGTGCCACCAGCCCTAAGGACAGGGTGAAGGCCAAAAACATTCAGTACTTC
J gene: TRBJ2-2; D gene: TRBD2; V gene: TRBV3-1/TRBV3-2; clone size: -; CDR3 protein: CASSQAGASGSGELFF; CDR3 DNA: TGTGCCAGCAGCCAAGCTGGGGCTAGCGGGAGCGGGGAGCTGTTTTTT
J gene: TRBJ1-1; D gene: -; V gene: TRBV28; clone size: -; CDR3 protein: CASSFKGNTEAFF; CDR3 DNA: TGTGCCAGCAGTTTTAAGGGAAACACTGAAGCTTTCTTT
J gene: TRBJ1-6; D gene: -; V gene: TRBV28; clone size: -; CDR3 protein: CASSRVESSPLHF; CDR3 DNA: TGTGCCAGCAGTAGGGTGGAAAGCTCACCCCTCCACTTT
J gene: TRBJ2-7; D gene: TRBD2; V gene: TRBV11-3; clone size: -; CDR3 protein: CASSLGIAGVGYEQYF; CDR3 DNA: TGTGCCAGCAGCTTAGGAATAGCGGGAGTCGGCTACGAGCAGTACTTC
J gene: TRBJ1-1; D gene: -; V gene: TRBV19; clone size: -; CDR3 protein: CASSIVGGSMNTEAFF; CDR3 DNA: TGTGCCAGTAGCATTGTGGGAGGTTCTATGAACACTGAAGCTTTCTTT
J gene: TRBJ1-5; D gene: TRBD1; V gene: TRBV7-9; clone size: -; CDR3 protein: CASSLAGQRDQPQHF; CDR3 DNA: TGTGCCAGCAGCTTAGCGGGACAGAGGGACCAGCCCCAGCATTTT
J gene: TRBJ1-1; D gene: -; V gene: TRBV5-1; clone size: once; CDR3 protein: CASSPLQAGGTEAFF; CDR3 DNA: TGCGCCAGCAGCCCACTCCAGGCGGGAGGCACTGAAGCTTTCTTT
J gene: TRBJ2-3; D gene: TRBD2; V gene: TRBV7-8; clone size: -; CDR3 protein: CASSSGLAATDTQYF; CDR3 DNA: TGTGCCAGCAGCTCGGGACTAGCGGCTACAGATACGCAGTATTTT
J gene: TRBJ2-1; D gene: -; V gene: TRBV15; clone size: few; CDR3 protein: CATSREGGGTYEQFF; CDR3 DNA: TGTGCCACCAGCAGAGAAGGCGGGGGCACTTATGAGCAGTTCTTC
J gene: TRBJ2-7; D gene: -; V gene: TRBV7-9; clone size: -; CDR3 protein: CASSFGSSYEQYF; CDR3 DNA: TGTGCCAGCAGTTTCGGGAGCTCCTACGAGCAGTACTTC
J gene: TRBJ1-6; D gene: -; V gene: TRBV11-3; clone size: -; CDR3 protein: CASSPGTDNSPLHF; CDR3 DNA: TGTGCCAGCAGCCCCGGGACGGATAATTCACCCCTCCACTTT
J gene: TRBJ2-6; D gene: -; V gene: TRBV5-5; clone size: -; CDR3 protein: CASSDWGSGANVLTF; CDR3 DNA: TGTGCCAGCAGCGACTGGGGGTCAGGGGCCAACGTCCTGACTTTC
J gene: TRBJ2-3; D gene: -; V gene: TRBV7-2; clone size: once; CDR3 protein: CASSLGQAGNTQYF; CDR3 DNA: TGTGCCAGCAGCTTAGGGCAGGCTGGGAATACGCAGTATTTT
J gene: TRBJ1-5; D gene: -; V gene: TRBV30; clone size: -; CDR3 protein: CAWSTPNQPQHF; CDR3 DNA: TGTGCCTGGAGTACCCCCAATCAGCCCCAGCATTTT
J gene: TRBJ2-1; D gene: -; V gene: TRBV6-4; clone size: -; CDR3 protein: CASSERQAGEQFF; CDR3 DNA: TGTGCCAGCAGTGAACGGCAGGCGGGCGAGCAGTTCTTC
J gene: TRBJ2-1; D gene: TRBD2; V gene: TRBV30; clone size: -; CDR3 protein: CAWDTSGRPFF; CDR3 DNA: TGTGCCTGGGACACTAGCGGGAGACCATTCTTC
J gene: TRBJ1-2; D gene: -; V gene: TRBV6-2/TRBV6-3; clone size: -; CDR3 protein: CASSYAQGHGYTF; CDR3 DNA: TGTGCCAGCAGTTACGCACAGGGCCATGGCTACACCTTC
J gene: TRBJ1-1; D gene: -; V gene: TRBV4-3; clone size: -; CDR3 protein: CASSHRRSIYEAFF; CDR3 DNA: TGCGCCAGCAGCCATCGGCGATCTATTTATGAAGCTTTCTTT
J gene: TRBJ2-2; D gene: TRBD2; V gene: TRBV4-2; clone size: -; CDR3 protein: CASSQGTSGTGELFF; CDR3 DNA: TGTGCCAGCAGCCAAGGGACTAGCGGGACCGGGGAGCTGTTTTTT
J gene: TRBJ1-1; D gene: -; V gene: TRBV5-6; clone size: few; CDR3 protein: CASSLVLNEVAFF; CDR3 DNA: TGTGCCAGCAGCTTGGTTTTGAATGAGGTAGCTTTCTTT
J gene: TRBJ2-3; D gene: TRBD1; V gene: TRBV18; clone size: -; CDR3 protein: CASSPRTGGDTDTQYF; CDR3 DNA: TGTGCCAGCTCACCACGGACAGGGGGGGACACAGATACGCAGTATTTT
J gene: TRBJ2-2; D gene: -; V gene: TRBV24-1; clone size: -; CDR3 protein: CATSDSLPGGNTGELFF; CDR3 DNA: TGTGCCACCAGTGATTCCCTACCGGGGGGCAACACCGGGGAGCTGTTTTTT
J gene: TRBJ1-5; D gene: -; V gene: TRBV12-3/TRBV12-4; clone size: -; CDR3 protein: CASSFLGFGPQHF; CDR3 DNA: TGTGCCAGCAGTTTCTTAGGTTTTGGGCCCCAGCATTTT
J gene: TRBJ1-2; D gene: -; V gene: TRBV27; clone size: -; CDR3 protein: CASGKTGGGHGYTF; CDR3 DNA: TGTGCCAGCGGGAAGACCGGGGGAGGGCATGGCTACACCTTC
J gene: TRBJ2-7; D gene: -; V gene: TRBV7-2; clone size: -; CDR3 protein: CASSYDDRSYEQYF; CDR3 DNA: TGTGCCAGCAGCTACGACGACCGCTCCTACGAGCAGTACTTC
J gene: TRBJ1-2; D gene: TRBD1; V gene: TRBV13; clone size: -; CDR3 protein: CASSRGTENYGYTF; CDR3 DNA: TGTGCCAGCAGCCGAGGGACAGAAAACTATGGCTACACCTTC
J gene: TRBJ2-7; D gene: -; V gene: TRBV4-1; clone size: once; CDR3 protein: CASSQGAGKISYEQYF; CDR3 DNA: TGCGCCAGCAGCCAAGGGGCAGGGAAAATCTCCTACGAGCAGTACTTC
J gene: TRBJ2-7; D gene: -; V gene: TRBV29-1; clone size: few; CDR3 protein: CSVYTATYEQYF; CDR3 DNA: TGCAGCGTGTACACAGCAACCTACGAGCAGTACTTC
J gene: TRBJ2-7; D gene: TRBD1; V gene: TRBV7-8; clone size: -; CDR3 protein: CASSTNSGTGHEQYF; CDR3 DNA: TGTGCCAGCAGCACCAACTCCGGGACAGGGCACGAGCAGTACTTC
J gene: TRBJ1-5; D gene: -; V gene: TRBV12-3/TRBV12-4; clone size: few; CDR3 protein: CASTSTGTQHF; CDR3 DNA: TGTGCCAGTACCTCCACCGGGACCCAGCATTTT